This TCR beta chain was sequenced for a study of cytomegalovirus exposure and HLA in healthy donors. Profiling relied on immunoSEQ multiplex PCR, and the TCRdb table lists in-frame clones only, not all of them. The sample shows about 200,000 clones, roughly 81% of them seen only once. Study-wide points: Testing in vitro showed a few CMV-associated chains specific for CMV antigens. Rare TCR sequences dominated, though some public TCRs recurred in many donors. According to the study, 150 to 200 TCR beta chains were cytomegalovirus-associated.

The CDR3 totals 15 residues. Germline loops: CDR1 SGHRS, CDR2 YFSETQ. The junction had 12 bases not matched to a gene; V was cut back by 4 bases and J by 8 bases. Worth noting for this clone: The target antigen is unknown.

This TCR was recovered from a woman aged 25 to 45 in good health and CMV-seronegative. Sequencing was carried out using PBMCs. This chain joins TRBV5-1 and TRBJ1-2; 9 bases agree with TRBD1. CDR3 nucleotide sequence: TGCGCCAGCAGCGTGGGACAGGGTGCACTGAAGGGCTACACCTTC. This sequence encodes CASSVGQGALKGYTF.